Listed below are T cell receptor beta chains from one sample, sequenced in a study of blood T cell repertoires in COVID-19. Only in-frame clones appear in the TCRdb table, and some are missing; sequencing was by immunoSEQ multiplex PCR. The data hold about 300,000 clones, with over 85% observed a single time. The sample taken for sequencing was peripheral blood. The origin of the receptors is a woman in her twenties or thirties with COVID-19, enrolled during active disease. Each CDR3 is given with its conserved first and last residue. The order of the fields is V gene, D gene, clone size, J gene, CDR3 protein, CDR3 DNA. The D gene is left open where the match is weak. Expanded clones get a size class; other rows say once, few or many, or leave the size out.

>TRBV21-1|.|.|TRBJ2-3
CASSTGTAFLTDTQYF
TGTGCCAGCAGCACCGGGACAGCCTTCCTCACAGATACGCAGTATTTT
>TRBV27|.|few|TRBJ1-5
CASIGGWPQPQHF
TGTGCCAGCATCGGAGGGTGGCCTCAGCCCCAGCATTTT
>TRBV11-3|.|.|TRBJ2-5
CASSSRTSVIQETQYF
TGTGCCAGCAGCTCCCGGACTTCGGTGATACAAGAGACCCAGTACTTC
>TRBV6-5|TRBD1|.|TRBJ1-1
CATPGGNRMTEAFF
TGTGCCACCCCAGGGGGCAATCGGATGACTGAAGCTTTCTTT
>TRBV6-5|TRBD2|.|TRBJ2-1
CASSSSGAYNEQFF
TGTGCCAGCAGTTCCAGCGGGGCGTACAATGAGCAGTTCTTC
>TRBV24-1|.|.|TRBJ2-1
CATSDLQTKEYNEQFF
TGTGCCACCAGTGATTTGCAAACAAAAGAATACAATGAGCAGTTCTTC
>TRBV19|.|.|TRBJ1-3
CASSISGTSGNTIYF
TGTGCCAGTAGTATTTCGGGTACCTCTGGAAACACCATATATTTT
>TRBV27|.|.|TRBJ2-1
CASSLSFRTEQFF
TGTGCCAGCAGTTTATCGTTCCGGACAGAGCAGTTCTTC
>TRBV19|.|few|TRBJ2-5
CASSIVWALGRETQYF
TGTGCCAGTAGTATTGTGTGGGCTTTGGGGAGGGAGACCCAGTACTTC
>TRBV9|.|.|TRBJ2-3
CASSVDGATDTQYF
TGTGCCAGCAGCGTAGATGGGGCCACAGATACGCAGTATTTT
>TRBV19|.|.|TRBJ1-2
CASSIAGNAGYTF
TGTGCCAGTAGTATAGCGGGGAATGCTGGCTACACCTTC